The present T cell receptor (beta chain) was sequenced within a study of Ad26.COV2.S vaccination and SARS-CoV-2 variants. Study information: Once or twice, 56 days apart, Ad26.COV2.S was delivered intramuscularly.

The protocol was immunoSEQ multiplex PCR, while the TCRdb copy is restricted to in-frame clones and leaves out a portion. The table lists roughly 460,000 clones, 80% to 90% of them singletons. Trimming removed 3 bases at V and 6 bases at J, with 18 bases between. The CDR3 length is 15 residues. The germline CDR1 and CDR2 sequences are KGHSH and LQKENI. The treatment denotes: 15 to 20 received Ad26.COV2.S at low or high dose, single or two shots; about 5 received placebo; per-sample allocation not given. Samples analyzed were those drawn on day 63 after the first vaccine or placebo injection. The TCR comes from a person between 18 and 65 years old who received the Ad26.COV2.S COVID-19 vaccine or a placebo. This material consisted of peripheral blood, taken in a trial of Ad26.COV2.S vaccine versus placebo. J is TRBJ2-7 and V is TRBV18; D is ambiguous. CDR3 in amino acids: CASSPRVSAGPEQYF. CDR3 nucleotide sequence: TGTGCCAGCTCACCTCGAGTCTCCGCTGGGCCCGAGCAGTACTTC. Filled out from reference TRBV18 and TRBJ2-7, the complete variable domain reads NAGVMQNPRHLVRRRGQEARLRCSPMKGHSHVYWYRQLPEEGLKFMVYLQKENIIDESGMPKERFSAEFPKEGPSILRIQQVVRGDSAAYFCASSPRVSAGPEQYFGPGTRLTVT.